This TCR beta chain was recovered during a study of blood T cell repertoires in COVID-19. Study context: Italy, Spain and the United States were the sources of the convalescent and acute COVID-19 samples. Sources were T cells, B-cell-depleted T cells, or PBMCs; the material itself was cDNA or gDNA.

As handled by the study authors: Scientists estimated how many nucleated cells there were by amplifying reference gene primers. Profiling relied on immunoSEQ multiplex PCR, and the TCRdb table lists in-frame clones only, not all of them. D and trimming were read from the DNA, whereas the V and J calls and clone size are those reported in that table. The sample carries some 250,000 clones, nearly 90% recorded once. This CDR3 comprises 14 residues. Trimming cost V 3 bases and J 3 bases, with 14 bases left between them. The germline V gene encodes CDR1 GTSNPN and CDR2 SVGIG (reference sequence). Material: peripheral blood. The sequence came from a woman younger than 45 with acute or convalescent COVID-19. The gene calls are TRBV30 and TRBJ1-1, with D unresolved. CDR3 nucleotides: TGTGCCTGGAGCGTCGGCCCGCAGGACACTGAAGCTTTCTTT. As protein: CAWSVGPQDTEAFF.